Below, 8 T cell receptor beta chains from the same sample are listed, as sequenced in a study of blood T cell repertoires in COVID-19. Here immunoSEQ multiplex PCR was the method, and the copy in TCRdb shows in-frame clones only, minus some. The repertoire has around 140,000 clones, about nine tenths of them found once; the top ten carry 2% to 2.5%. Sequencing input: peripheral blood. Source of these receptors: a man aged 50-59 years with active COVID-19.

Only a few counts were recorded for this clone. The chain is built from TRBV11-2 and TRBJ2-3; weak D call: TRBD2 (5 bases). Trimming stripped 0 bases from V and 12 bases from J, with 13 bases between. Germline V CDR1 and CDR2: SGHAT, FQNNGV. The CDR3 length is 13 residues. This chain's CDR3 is CASSLEGSGLQYF. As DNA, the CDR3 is TGTGCCAGCAGCTTAGAGGGTTCGGGGTTACAGTATTTT.

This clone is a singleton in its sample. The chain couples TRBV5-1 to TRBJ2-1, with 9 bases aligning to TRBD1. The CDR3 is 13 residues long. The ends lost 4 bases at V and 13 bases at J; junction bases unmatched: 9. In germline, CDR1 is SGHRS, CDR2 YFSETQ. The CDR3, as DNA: TGCGCCAGCAGCACCGGGACAGGGTTGATTCAGTTCTTC. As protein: CASSTGTGLIQFF.

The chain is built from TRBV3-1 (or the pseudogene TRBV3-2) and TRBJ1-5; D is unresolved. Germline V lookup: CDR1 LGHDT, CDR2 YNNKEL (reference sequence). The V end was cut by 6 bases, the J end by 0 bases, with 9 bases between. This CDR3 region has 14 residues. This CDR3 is CASSGGNSNQPQHF. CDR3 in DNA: TGTGCCAGCAGTGGAGGAAATAGCAATCAGCCCCAGCATTTT.

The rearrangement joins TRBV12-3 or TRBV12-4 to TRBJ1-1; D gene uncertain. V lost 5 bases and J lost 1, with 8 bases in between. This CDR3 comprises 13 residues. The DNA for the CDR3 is TGTGCCAGCAGTCGAGGGTGGAACACTGAAGCTTTCTTT. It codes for CASSRGWNTEAFF.

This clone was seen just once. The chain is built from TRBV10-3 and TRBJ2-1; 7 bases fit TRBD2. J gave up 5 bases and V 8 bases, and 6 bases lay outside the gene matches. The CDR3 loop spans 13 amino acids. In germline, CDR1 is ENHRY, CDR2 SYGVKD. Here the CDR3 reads CAIGRGEDNEQFF. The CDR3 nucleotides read TGTGCCATCGGTCGGGGGGAAGACAATGAGCAGTTCTTC.

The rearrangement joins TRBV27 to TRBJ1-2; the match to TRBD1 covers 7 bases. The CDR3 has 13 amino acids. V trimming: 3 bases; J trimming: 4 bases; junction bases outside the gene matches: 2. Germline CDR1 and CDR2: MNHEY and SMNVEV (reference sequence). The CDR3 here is CASSLRQGYGYTF. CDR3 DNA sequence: TGTGCCAGCAGTTTGCGACAGGGCTATGGCTACACCTTC.

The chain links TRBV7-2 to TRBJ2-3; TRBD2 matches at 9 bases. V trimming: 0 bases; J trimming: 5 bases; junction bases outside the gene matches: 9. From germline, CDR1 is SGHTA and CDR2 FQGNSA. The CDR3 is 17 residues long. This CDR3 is CASSLARAGGQLDTQYF. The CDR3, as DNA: TGTGCCAGCAGCTTAGCGCGGGCGGGGGGGCAATTAGATACGCAGTATTTT.

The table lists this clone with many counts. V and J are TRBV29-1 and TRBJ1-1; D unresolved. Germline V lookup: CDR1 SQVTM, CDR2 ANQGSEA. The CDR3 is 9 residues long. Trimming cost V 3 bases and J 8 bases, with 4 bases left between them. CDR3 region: CSVDREAFF. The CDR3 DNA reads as TGCAGCGTTGACAGGGAAGCTTTCTTT.